This TCR beta chain was sequenced in a study of T-cell reconstitution after alpha-beta-depleted transplantation in children. This CDR3 has 13 amino acids. V was pared by 6 bases and J by 5 bases, with 13 bases between. Germline loops: CDR1 ENHRY, CDR2 SYGVKD. TCRbeta library preparation incorporated unique molecular identifiers. TCRdb reanalysed the PCR reads using MiXCR and keeps one entry per CDR3 protein. The sample has 450,000 to 700,000 distinct CDR3 sequences, 25% to 30% seen once. This clonotype appeared a few times. This receptor was obtained from a boy younger than two with Wiskott-Aldrich syndrome, due to receive a stem cell transplant. The sequenced sample was PBMCs, obtained before TCRalphabeta/CD19-depleted stem cell transplant. The V and J genes are TRBV10-3 and TRBJ2-5; D tentatively fits TRBD1 or TRBD2 (5 bases each). The CDR3 DNA follows: TGTGCCATCAGCGAAACCGGGACCGAGACCCAGTACTTC. This translates into CAISETGTETQYF.